This is a list of T cell receptor beta chains from one sample in a study of human T cells and chemical hapten exposure. MiXCR, run by TCRdb on the 5' RACE reads, gives a single entry per CDR3 protein. The repertoire holds 65,000 to 90,000 distinct CDR3 sequences, with approximately 15% as singletons. The receptors originated from a female donor in good health. The CDR3 runs from the conserved cysteine through the conserved F or W. The D gene is left open where the match is weak. Where a row states a size, it is once, few, many or the class of an expanded clone; other rows omit it.

CDR3 DNA,CDR3 protein,clone size,V gene,D gene,J gene,CDR3 length
TGTGCCAGCAGTCGGCAGGCCAATAATTCACCCCTCCACTTT,CASSRQANNSPLHF,medium-sized,TRBV6-1,NA,TRBJ1-6,14
TGCGCCAGCAGCCCTCACCAGACAAGAAGCTTAGACACTGAAGCTTTCTTT,CASSPHQTRSLDTEAFF,few,TRBV5-1,NA,TRBJ1-1,17
TGTGCCAGCAGCTTAGAGTACCCGGGATACGTCAATGAGCAGTTCTTC,CASSLEYPGYVNEQFF,many,TRBV7-9,NA,TRBJ2-1,16
TGTGCCAGCAGCCTTGAGACAGGGACTAATGAAAAACTGTTTTTT,CASSLETGTNEKLFF,once,TRBV7-9,TRBD1,TRBJ1-4,15
TGCAGTGCTAGCGACAGGCGAAGGGATCAGCCCCGGCATTTT,CSASDRRRDQPRHF,NA,TRBV20-1,NA,TRBJ1-5,14
TGTGCCAGCAGCCAAGCAGGGGGGGGAGTCATGCCAGATACGCAGTATTTT,CASSQAGGGVMPDTQYF,few,TRBV3-1,NA,TRBJ2-3,17
TGTGCCAGCAGCCCTAATAAAAACATTCAGTACTTC,CASSPNKNIQYF,NA,TRBV7-8,NA,TRBJ2-4,12
TGTGCCAGCAGACAGGGGGTCGCAGAGACCCAGTACTTC,CASRQGVAETQYF,few,TRBV12-3/TRBV12-4,TRBD1,TRBJ2-5,13
TGTGCCAGCAAAGGGACCGCGCTGGCCACAGATACGCAGTATTTT,CASKGTALATDTQYF,NA,TRBV7-2,NA,TRBJ2-3,15
TGTGCCATCAGTGAATGGGTAGGGGCGGGTTGGACCTACGAGCAGTACTTC,CAISEWVGAGWTYEQYF,NA,TRBV10-3,NA,TRBJ2-7,17
TGCGCCAGCAGAACAGGGGATCAAGAGACCCAGTACTTC,CASRTGDQETQYF,many,TRBV5-1,TRBD1,TRBJ2-5,13
TGTGCCAGCAGTTTAGCGGGACAGGGGAACTACGAGCAGTACTTC,CASSLAGQGNYEQYF,NA,TRBV12-3/TRBV12-4,TRBD1,TRBJ2-7,15
TGTGCCAGCAGCTCTGAATACGAGCAGTACTTC,CASSSEYEQYF,many,TRBV7-9,NA,TRBJ2-7,11
TGCGCCAGCAGACGTACTACTCCGGGCCCTCTTAATGTTGAAGCTTTCTTT,CASRRTTPGPLNVEAFF,NA,TRBV5-1,NA,TRBJ1-1,17
TGCAGTGCTAGAGGAGGGGCCAACTCTGGGGCCAACGTCCTGACTTTC,CSARGGANSGANVLTF,many,TRBV20-1,NA,TRBJ2-6,16